The entry that follows covers one T cell receptor beta chain sequence. What it binds is not known. The data derive from a study of CD8+CD57+ T cells in acquired aplastic anemia. About the research overall: DNA from sorted CD4+ and CD8+ cells averaged 3.2 ug. Reads per healthy sample averaged roughly 9.9 million (CD4+) and under 13 million (CD8+).

Genomic DNA constituted the template upon which TCR beta VDJ and CDR3 profiling was performed. From the reads, TCRdb called clonotypes with MiXCR, one entry per CDR3 protein. Of 35,000 to 50,000 distinct CDR3 sequences listed, roughly 65% were seen once; the top ten hold 23%. General study points: Patients and controls were found to share 25 to 35 CD8+ CDR3 sequences. A significant difference in CD8+ Simpson's diversity between patients and controls was not found.

The CDR3 length is 13 residues. In germline, CDR1 is WSHSY, CDR2 SAAADI. Trimming stripped 2 bases from V and 3 bases from J, with 6 bases between. Sequenced: sorted CD4+, CD8+, or CD8+CD57+ T cells (not recorded which) from PBMCs. The V and J genes are TRBV10-2 and TRBJ2-3; D is perhaps TRBD1 (6 bases). This receptor was taken from a human donor in good health, serving as a control. This CDR3 is CASSETGTDTQYF. In nucleotides, the CDR3 is TGCGCCAGCAGTGAGACAGGGACAGATACGCAGTATTTT.